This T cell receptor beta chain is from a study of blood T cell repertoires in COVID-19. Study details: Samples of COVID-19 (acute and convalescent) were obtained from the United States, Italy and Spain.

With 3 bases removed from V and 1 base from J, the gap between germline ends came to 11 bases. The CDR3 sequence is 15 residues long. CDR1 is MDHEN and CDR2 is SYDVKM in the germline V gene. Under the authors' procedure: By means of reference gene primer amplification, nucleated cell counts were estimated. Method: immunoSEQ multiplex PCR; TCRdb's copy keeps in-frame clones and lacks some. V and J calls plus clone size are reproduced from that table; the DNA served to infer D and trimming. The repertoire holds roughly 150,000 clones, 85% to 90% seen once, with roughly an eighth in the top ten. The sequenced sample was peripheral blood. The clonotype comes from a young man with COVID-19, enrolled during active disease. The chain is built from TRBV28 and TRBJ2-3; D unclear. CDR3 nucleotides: TGTGCCAGCAGTTTCAAAGTAGTTGGCACAGATACGCAGTATTTT. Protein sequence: CASSFKVVGTDTQYF.